The 15 T cell receptor beta chains given below trace back to one sample, sequenced in a study of blood T cell repertoires in COVID-19. Sequencing was performed with immunoSEQ multiplex PCR; in TCRdb, only in-frame clones are kept and a portion is missing. The sample contains around 67,000 clones, roughly 82% of which appear only once. The sequencing sample was made of peripheral blood. These receptors were taken from an elderly man with active COVID-19.

This clone has ten or more counts. V is TRBV21-1 and J is TRBJ2-7; no DNA check was done on the table's D call, TRBD1. TRBV21-1 is flagged as a pseudogene. This CDR3 is built from 16 residues. For the CDR3, the DNA is TGTGCCAGCAGCAAAGTAATGGACAGGGGTTCCTACGAGCAGTACTTC. Translating it yields CASSKVMDRGSYEQYF.

V is TRBV5-1 and J is TRBJ2-5, with 7 bases identical to TRBD1. The CDR3 covers 14 residues. J was trimmed by 1 base and V by 0 bases; bases with no gene match: 0. Germline V gene data show CDR1 as SGHRS and CDR2 as YFSETQ. The DNA of the CDR3 is TGCGCCAGCAGCTTGGGGGACAGCCAAGAGACCCAGTACTTC. This gives the protein CASSLGDSQETQYF.

The chain carries TRBV13 and TRBJ2-7; 8 positions match TRBD2. Germline loops: CDR1 PRHDT, CDR2 FYEKMQ (reference sequence). V was clipped by 8 bases and J by 4 bases; unmatched bases: 7. This CDR3 spans 13 amino acids. The CDR3 DNA follows: TGTGCCAGCCGACCCGCGGGAGGATACGAGCAGTACTTC. Its protein product is CASRPAGGYEQYF.

The chain carries TRBV4-3 and TRBJ1-1; unclear D gene. CDR1 LGHNA and CDR2 YSLEER come from the germline V gene. This CDR3 spans 13 amino acids. V was trimmed by 4 bases and J by 2 bases, leaving 8 bases between them. CDR3 sequence: CASSRGANTEAFF. Here the CDR3 DNA reads TGCGCCAGCAGCCGAGGCGCCAACACTGAAGCTTTCTTT.

J is TRBJ1-4 and V is TRBV15, with a tentative D call TRBD1 (5 bases). V dropped 6 bases and J dropped 7 bases, with 15 bases sitting between them. Germline V gene sequence: CDR1 LNHNV, CDR2 YYDKDF (reference sequence). This CDR3 spans 14 amino acids. CDR3 protein: CATRPFNGGEKLFF. The CDR3 nucleotides read TGTGCCACCAGACCCTTCAACGGGGGTGAAAAACTGTTTTTT.

The J gene is TRBJ1-5, the V gene TRBV20-1; D is possibly TRBD1 (5 bases). This CDR3 has 15 amino acids. Per the germline V gene, CDR1 is DFQATT and CDR2 is SNEGSKA (reference sequence). V gave up 3 bases and J gave up 6 bases, with 18 bases separating them. CDR3 bases: TGCAGTGCTAGTAGGGGAGGGCAGGGAGGTCAGCCCCAGCATTTT. It codes for CSASRGGQGGQPQHF.

This clone was seen a handful of times. The chain combines TRBV5-1 with TRBJ2-1, with 7 bases fitting TRBD1. The V gene's germline CDR1 is SGHRS and CDR2 YFSETQ. This CDR3 region has 17 residues. The junction had 11 bases not matched to a gene; V was cut back by 5 bases and J by 0 bases. CDR3 sequence reads: CASRDDRVRVSYNEQFF. DNA for the CDR3: TGCGCCAGCAGAGATGACAGGGTTCGGGTCTCCTACAATGAGCAGTTCTTC.

The chain links TRBV3-1 (or the pseudogene TRBV3-2) to TRBJ1-4; 9 nucleotides align to TRBD1. The V and J ends lost 4 bases and 5 bases, in that order; junction bases with no gene match: 2. The CDR3 spans 14 residues. Looked up from germline, CDR1 is LGHDT and CDR2 is YNNKEL (reference sequence). CDR3 sequence reads: CASSPGQGNEKLFF. The CDR3, as DNA: TGTGCCAGCAGCCCGGGACAGGGAAATGAAAAACTGTTTTTT.

This sequence joins TRBV6-5 and TRBJ2-4, with D perhaps TRBD1 (6 bases). Trimming removed 6 bases from V and 6 bases from J, with 12 bases in between. CDR3 length: 13 residues. The germline CDR1 and CDR2 sequences are MNHEY and SVGAGI. The CDR3 region has the DNA TGTGCCAGCAGGAGGGACACCAGAAACATTCAGTACTTC. It encodes CASRRDTRNIQYF.

The J gene is TRBJ1-5, the V gene TRBV3-1 (or the pseudogene TRBV3-2); no definite D call. The germline CDR1 and CDR2 sequences are LGHDT and YNNKEL (reference sequence). The CDR3 extends over 12 amino acids. Trimming stripped 4 bases from V and 2 bases from J, with 3 bases between. CDR3 DNA sequence: TGTGCCAGCAGCCGAGGCAATCAGCCCCAGCATTTT. Amino acids: CASSRGNQPQHF.

V is TRBV6-5 and J is TRBJ2-1; D perhaps matches TRBD1 (5 bases). This CDR3 has 15 residues. The V gene lost 8 bases and the J gene lost 9 bases, with 23 bases spanning the gap. Looked up from germline, CDR1 is MNHEY and CDR2 is SVGAGI. CDR3 protein: CASVGVKARAAEQFF. CDR3 coding DNA: TGTGCCAGCGTAGGTGTCAAAGCCAGGGCCGCTGAGCAGTTCTTC.

The V gene is TRBV4-2, the J gene TRBJ2-7; possible D gene TRBD2, 5 bases. The CDR3 is 15 amino acids. CDR1 is LGHNA, CDR2 YNFKEQ, per germline. The germline V and J ends were trimmed by 1 base and 2 bases, with 12 bases remaining between them. CDR3 nucleotide sequence: TGTGCCAGCAGCCAAGGTAGCGCTCTCCCCTACGAGCAGTACTTC. Protein product: CASSQGSALPYEQYF.

This chain joins TRBV5-1 and TRBJ1-1; D remains ambiguous. Germline CDR1 and CDR2: SGHRS and YFSETQ. The ends were cut back, 0 bases at V and 1 base at J, with 7 bases in the middle. The length of the CDR3 is 14 residues. CDR3 in DNA: TGCGCCAGCAGCTTGGGGGCAGAGAACACTGAAGCTTTCTTT. Translation: CASSLGAENTEAFF.

The gene calls are TRBV7-2 and TRBJ2-7; TRBD2 aligns across 8 bases. This CDR3 contains 17 residues. CDR1 and CDR2 (germline): SGHTA, FQGNSA. The trim removed 1 base at V and 3 bases at J, leaving 11 bases unmatched. The CDR3 spells CASSLVVRASGRYEQYF. The CDR3 nucleotides are TGTGCCAGCAGCTTAGTCGTTAGGGCTAGCGGGCGCTACGAGCAGTACTTC.

The CDR3 loop is CSVADRGPDTQYF. The CDR3 region has the DNA TGCAGCGTGGCTGACAGGGGGCCAGATACGCAGTATTTT. The chain combines TRBV29-1 with TRBJ2-3; 10 bases map to TRBD1. Per the germline V gene, CDR1 is SQVTM and CDR2 is ANQGSEA. The CDR3 is made up of 13 amino acids. Unmatched junction bases numbered 4, after V lost 6 bases and J lost 4 bases.